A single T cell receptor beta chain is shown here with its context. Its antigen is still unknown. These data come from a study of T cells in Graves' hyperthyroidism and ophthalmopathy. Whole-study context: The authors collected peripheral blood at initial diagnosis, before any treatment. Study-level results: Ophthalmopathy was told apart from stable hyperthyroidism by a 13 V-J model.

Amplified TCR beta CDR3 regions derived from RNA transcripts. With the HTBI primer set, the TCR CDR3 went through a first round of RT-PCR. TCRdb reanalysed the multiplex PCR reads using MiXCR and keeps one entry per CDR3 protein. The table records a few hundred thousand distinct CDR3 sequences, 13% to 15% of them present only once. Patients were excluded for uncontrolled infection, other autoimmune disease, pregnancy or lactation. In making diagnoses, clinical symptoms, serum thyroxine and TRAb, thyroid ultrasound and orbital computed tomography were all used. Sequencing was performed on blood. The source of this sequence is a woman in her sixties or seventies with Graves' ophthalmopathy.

Here the CDR3 reads CSARGSGRSYNEQFF. CDR3 in DNA: TGCAGTGCTAGAGGTAGCGGGAGGTCCTACAATGAGCAGTTCTTC. V gene TRBV20-1 combines with J gene TRBJ2-1; TRBD2 aligns across 10 bases. J gave up 1 base and V 1 base, and 1 base lay outside the gene matches. Germline assignment: CDR1 DFQATT and CDR2 SNEGSKA (reference sequence). The CDR3 covers 15 residues.